The clone carrying this T cell receptor (beta chain) came up a few times. No antigen is known for it. Trimming removed 0 bases from V and 6 bases from J; junction bases left unmatched: 10. The CDR3 loop spans 15 amino acids. CDR1 is DFQATT, CDR2 SNEGSKA, per germline (reference sequence). This entry comes from a study of vaccination and CD4 T cells after COVID-19. The wider study: Samples were collected from three convalescent patients on day 14 and on days 161 to 241 after vaccination.

The time point is: late sampling 161 to 241 days after vaccination in a few convalescent patients. Noted treatment: approximately nine-day PBMC culture with coronavirus spike peptide pools or control peptides (ViraFEST assay). Sequencing of cultured CD4+ T cell DNA used the Oncomine TCR Beta short-read assay. One entry per CDR3 protein, called by TCRdb with MiXCR from the PCR reads. The table records 20,000 to 25,000 distinct CDR3 sequences, about 45% of them present only once. The receptor's source is a human donor who had recovered from COVID-19. Sequencing used CD4+ T cells from blood, cultured in vitro, obtained about 7 months after SARS-CoV-2 vaccination. The chain uses TRBV20-1 and TRBJ2-7, with 8 bases matching TRBD2. CDR3 bases: TGCAGTGCTAGAGATCGTCAGCGGGAGATCGGCGAGCAGTACTTC. Translating gives CSARDRQREIGEQYF.